One sample yielded the 14 T cell receptor beta chains listed below, sequenced in a study of blood T cell repertoires in COVID-19. Repertoires were generated with immunoSEQ multiplex PCR, while TCRdb's copy carries only in-frame clones and drops some. The sample has about 220,000 clones; about 90% are singletons. Sequenced material: peripheral blood. Source of these receptors: a man aged 35-49 years with active or convalescent COVID-19.

J is TRBJ2-2 and V is TRBV2; 8 bases line up with TRBD2. Germline assignment: CDR1 SNHLY and CDR2 FYNNEI. This CDR3 has 18 residues. V lost 6 bases and J lost 4; bases outside the gene matches: 16. The CDR3, as DNA: TGTGCCAGCAGGATGGGGGGGAAAGGTAGCGGGATCACCGGGGAGCTGTTTTTT. As protein: CASRMGGKGSGITGELFF.

This chain joins TRBV27 and TRBJ2-1; no firm D call. Germline loops: CDR1 MNHEY, CDR2 SMNVEV (reference sequence). The CDR3 is 13 amino acids. V was trimmed by 6 bases and J by 6 bases, leaving 12 bases between them. The CDR3 reads CASSLGSSNEQFF. CDR3 DNA sequence: TGTGCCAGCAGCCTGGGCTCATCCAATGAGCAGTTCTTC.

The chain combines TRBV18 with TRBJ2-5, with 8 bases fitting TRBD1. The CDR3 length is 17 residues. The ends lost 2 bases at V and 0 bases at J; junction bases unmatched: 8. Germline V lookup: CDR1 KGHSH, CDR2 LQKENI. DNA for the CDR3: TGTGCCAGCTCACCATTCCGGACAGGGCAATACCAAGAGACCCAGTACTTC. Protein product: CASSPFRTGQYQETQYF.

J is TRBJ1-6 and V is TRBV6-6; 10 bases align to TRBD1. The CDR3 runs 15 residues. With 6 bases clipped from V and 8 bases from J, the junction kept 7 bases outside the gene matches. Germline V gene lookup returns CDR1 MNHNY and CDR2 SVGAGI (reference sequence). The CDR3 protein is CASSYRGTGDSPLHF. The DNA for the CDR3 is TGTGCCAGCAGCTACCGTGGGACAGGGGATTCACCCCTCCACTTT.

V is TRBV5-1 and J is TRBJ1-3; 9 positions agree with TRBD1. The CDR3 has 16 residues. From germline, CDR1 is SGHRS and CDR2 YFSETQ. Trimming took 4 bases from V and 4 from J; bases not matched to a gene: 9. The CDR3 region has the DNA TGCGCCAGCAGCCCGTCGACAGGGGGGTACGGAAACACCATATATTTT. Encoded protein: CASSPSTGGYGNTIYF.

This chain links TRBV9 with TRBJ2-5, with TRBD1 matching over 7 bases. V shed 0 bases and J 5 bases; nucleotides not matched to a gene: 7. The length of the CDR3 is 15 residues. Germline CDR1 and CDR2: SGDLS and YYNGEE. The CDR3 nucleotides read TGTGCCAGCAGCGTAGGAGGGGGCGATACCGAGACCCAGTACTTC. Translated: CASSVGGGDTETQYF.

The chain couples TRBV6-5 to TRBJ1-2, with a possible D match to TRBD1 (5 bases). The V and J ends lost 6 bases and 0 bases respectively, with 14 bases between them. CDR1 and CDR2 (germline): MNHEY, SVGAGI. This CDR3 contains 15 residues. CDR3 protein: CASRGGLPSNYGYTF. In DNA form, the CDR3 reads TGTGCCAGCAGGGGGGGACTTCCGTCTAACTATGGCTACACCTTC.

The rearrangement joins TRBV12-3 or TRBV12-4 to TRBJ1-1; D possibly corresponds to TRBD1 (6 bases). Trimming cost V 9 bases and J 6 bases, with 14 bases left between them. The CDR3 totals 12 residues. In DNA, the CDR3 is TGTGCCAGTTATAACAGGGTGCCTGAAGCTTTCTTT. Its protein product is CASYNRVPEAFF.

The chain uses TRBV28 and TRBJ2-7, with D possibly matching TRBD1 (6 bases). CDR3 length: 13 amino acids. Trimming took off 1 base at V and 7 bases at J, with 11 bases between the two ends. Germline loops: CDR1 MDHEN, CDR2 SYDVKM. CDR3 DNA: TGTGCCAGCAGTTTATTCAGGGGCCCGGAGCAGTACTTC. This codes for CASSLFRGPEQYF.

The chain links TRBV24-1 to TRBJ2-1; no clear D gene. Trimming removed 4 bases at V and 7 bases at J, with 7 bases between. This CDR3 is built from 12 residues. Germline-derived CDR1 and CDR2 are KGHDR and SFDVKD. The CDR3 protein is CATSDRLNEQFF. In DNA, the CDR3 is TGTGCCACCAGTGACCGACTGAATGAGCAGTTCTTC.

The chain employs TRBV7-8 and TRBJ2-7; the match to TRBD2 covers 9 bases. V lost 5 bases and J lost 0; bases outside the gene matches: 11. Germline values: CDR1 SGHVS, CDR2 FQNEAQ. CDR3 length equals 17 residues. The CDR3 DNA is TGTGCCAGCAGCCGCCCCACTAGCGGGCGAAGCTCCTACGAGCAGTACTTC. It is translated as CASSRPTSGRSSYEQYF. The whole variable domain, filled in from reference TRBV7-8 and TRBJ2-7, reads GAGVSQSPRYKVAKRGQDVALRCDPISGHVSLFWYQQALGQGPEFLTYFQNEAQLDKSGLPSDRFFAERPEGSVSTLKIQRTQQEDSAVYLCASSRPTSGRSSYEQYFGPGTRLTVT.

This clone was seen only once. The J gene is TRBJ2-7, the V gene TRBV27; 8 bases line up with TRBD1. With V trimmed by 4 bases and J by 6 bases, 8 bases remained unmatched. CDR3 length: 14 residues. Germline CDR1 is MNHEY and CDR2 is SMNVEV (reference sequence). The CDR3 DNA reads as TGTGCCAGCAGTTCGGGACAGGTGCGTGGCGAGCAGTACTTC. As protein: CASSSGQVRGEQYF.

This chain links TRBV28 with TRBJ1-1, with 7 bases fitting TRBD1. Per germline, CDR1 MDHEN and CDR2 SYDVKM. CDR3 length: 14 amino acids. The junction had 4 bases not matched to a gene; V was cut back by 5 bases and J by 1 base. The CDR3 loop is CASSLQGENTEAFF. The DNA for the CDR3 is TGTGCCAGCAGTCTTCAGGGGGAGAACACTGAAGCTTTCTTT.

The chain links TRBV10-1 to TRBJ2-3; 10 bases agree with TRBD1. The germline V gene has CDR1 WNHNN and CDR2 SYGVQD (reference sequence). The CDR3 runs 16 residues. V was clipped by 4 bases and J by 1 base; unmatched bases: 5. CDR3 in amino acids: CASSGDRGFGTDTQYF. CDR3 nucleotide sequence: TGCGCCAGCAGTGGGGACAGGGGATTCGGCACAGATACGCAGTATTTT.